This TCR beta chain was identified during a study of shared clonotypes between healthy human individuals (dated by TCRdb to 2020 to 2021). Context from the whole study: The cohort comprised two women and a few men aged 18 to 49 years. Libraries were prepared and TCR repertoires were sequenced by different laboratories using diverse techniques, in order to increase sequencing depth and limit assay-specific biases. For each donor, three plates each were used for CD4 naive and CD4 memory, two plates were used for CD8 naive, and one plate was used for CD8 memory. Between about 0.94 and 8.9 billion PBMCs per donor were obtained by leukapheresis. The study deeply sequenced blood TCR repertoires of about 5 healthy adults to estimate repertoire size and the extent of clonotype sharing between individuals.

Donors were healthy HIV-negative adults with no recently reported acute infections or vaccinations. Only Caucasian adults living in Nashville, Tennessee, USA were represented among the donors. Magnetic negative selection was used to enrich CD4+ T cells, after which naive cells were positively selected on CD45RA and the negative fraction became the memory subset. After blood collection by leukapheresis, PBMCs were isolated using Ficoll-Histopaque density gradient centrifugation and then cryopreserved in the vapor phase of liquid nitrogen. Analytical flow cytometry was used to check the purity and quantity of every magnetically sorted T cell population. Genomic DNA was isolated from each sorted fraction and quantified by UV absorbance on a Nanodrop 2000c. Using the deep immunoSEQ assay, TCR CDR3 regions were amplified from genomic DNA by multiplex PCR. Extracted genomic DNA from each cell subset was spread evenly across all wells of several immunoSEQ 96-well plates, with each plate serving as a replicate. For sorted subsets, 200 ng of genomic DNA, equivalent to about 30,000 T cell genomes, went into each replicate PCR. Purified libraries were quantified with a Qubit 3.0 fluorometer, sized on a Bioanalyzer 2100, and re-quantified with the KAPA Library Quantification kit. Every immunoSEQ 96-well plate was sequenced on a dedicated single-read 150-cycle Illumina NextSeq 550 flow cell. On the study's bioinformatics: Because only junctional sequences without quality scores were contained in the immunoSEQ output, filtering matching that applied to full-length reads could not be performed. Sequences were annotated with PyIR, a Python wrapper for IgBLAST v1.9, using IMGT germline references to assign V/J genes and CDR3. Reads with weak V/J assignments (E-value above 1e-6), missing CDR3, stop codons, out-of-frame junctions, or ambiguous translated residues were removed. A V3J clonotype was defined by an identical inferred V gene, J gene, and CDR3 amino acid sequence. The percentage overlap between two repertoires was calculated by dividing the number of shared unique clonotypes by the size of the smaller repertoire. RTK rarefaction, the Chao1 estimator, and Recon v2.1 estimates of unobserved clonotypes were used to assess repertoire richness. OLGA was used to compute generation probabilities for all TCRbeta clonotypes that the gDNA method yielded from a handful of donors. The clones in this table, taken by TCRdb from immuneACCESS, are in-frame only. Not every clone is retained; where verified, under half of the shortfall comes from an unresolved V gene, and the cause of the rest is unknown. V, J and clone size reflect that table, while D and trimming were determined from the DNA. Across this sample there are about 1.1 million clones, with approximately 80% seen only once. In total, the top ten clones hold 0.4% to 0.55% of the sample.

Broad study findings and their caveats: Larger estimated clonotype richness was generally found for naive subsets than for memory subsets. Incomplete sequencing was indicated by rarefaction of sorted-subset datasets, despite the large sequencing depth. Because the study included only a small number of donors, the genetic and exposure-history diversity represented was limited. When a handful of donors were compared, the shared fraction of clonotypes was around 4.6% for naive CD4, about 4% for naive CD8, more than 2% for memory CD4, and under 0.5% for memory CD8. Pairwise subsampling led to the expectation that sequencing depth would affect the degree of clonotype sharing among donors. Sampling was restricted to blood, and TCR repertoires in tissues likely differ from the TCR repertoires found in blood. Clonotypes shared by all four sorted-subset donors showed higher generation probabilities than non-shared clonotypes.

This clone was counted a few times. The clone's antigen remains unknown. Base qualities are not provided; no much larger clone lies one nucleotide away. Sequenced input: memory CD4+ T cells from PBMCs. This sample's cell subset or site label indicates: CD45RA-negative fraction. The clonotype originates from a man younger than 35 in good health. Some clones in this sample may be carry-over from other donors' samples.

The CDR3 region: CASRTQGALGANVLTF. The sequence in DNA is TGTGCCAGCAGAACACAGGGGGCGTTGGGGGCCAACGTCCTGACTTTC. Here the chain combines TRBV28 and TRBJ2-6; 9 central nucleotides agree with TRBD1. The CDR3 covers 16 residues, taking in both the cysteine and the phenylalanine. Of the read, only the CDR3 DNA is kept; its 48 bases are in frame from base 1. V trim: 6 bases; J trim: 4 bases; unmatched bases: 7. The CDR1 and CDR2 encoded by the germline V gene are MDHEN and SYDVKM.